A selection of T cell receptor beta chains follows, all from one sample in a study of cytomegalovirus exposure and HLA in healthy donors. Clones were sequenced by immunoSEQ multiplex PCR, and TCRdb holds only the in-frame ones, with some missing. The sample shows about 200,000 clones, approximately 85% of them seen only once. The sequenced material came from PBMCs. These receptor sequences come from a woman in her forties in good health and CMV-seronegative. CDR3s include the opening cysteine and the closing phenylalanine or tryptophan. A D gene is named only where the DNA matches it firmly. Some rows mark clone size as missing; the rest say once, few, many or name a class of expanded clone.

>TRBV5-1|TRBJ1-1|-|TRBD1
CASSRTGVTEAFF
TGCGCCAGCAGCAGGACAGGGGTTACTGAAGCTTTCTTT
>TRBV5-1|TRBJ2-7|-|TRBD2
CASSLDLGGRYREQYF
TGCGCCAGCAGCTTGGATCTGGGCGGGAGGTATAGGGAGCAGTACTTC
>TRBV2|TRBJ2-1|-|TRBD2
CASSNLAGGYNEQFF
TGTGCCAGCAGTAATCTAGCGGGGGGGTACAATGAGCAGTTCTTC
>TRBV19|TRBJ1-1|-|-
CASSIRGTEAFF
TGTGCCAGTAGTATTAGGGGCACTGAAGCTTTCTTT
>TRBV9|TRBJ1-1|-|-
CASSVGPGGWGTEAFF
TGTGCCAGCAGCGTAGGGCCGGGGGGCTGGGGCACTGAAGCTTTCTTT
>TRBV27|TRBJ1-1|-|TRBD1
CASSLLGQGSNTEAFF
TGTGCCAGCAGTTTATTGGGACAGGGATCAAACACTGAAGCTTTCTTT
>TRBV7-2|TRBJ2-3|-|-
CASSTQLRARGGTDTQYF
TGTGCCAGCAGCACACAATTGAGGGCCCGCGGCGGAACAGATACGCAGTATTTT
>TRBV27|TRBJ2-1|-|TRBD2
CASSPSAGVRGNEQFF
TGTGCCAGCAGCCCCTCAGCGGGGGTGAGGGGTAATGAGCAGTTCTTC
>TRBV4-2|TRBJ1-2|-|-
CASSQGDGGKLGYTF
TGTGCCAGCAGCCAGGGGGACGGAGGGAAATTGGGCTACACCTTC
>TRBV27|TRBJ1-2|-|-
CASSLGQWQGRNYGYTF
TGTGCCAGCAGTTTAGGACAGTGGCAAGGACGTAACTATGGCTACACCTTC
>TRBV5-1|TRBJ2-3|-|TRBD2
CASSLIAGGPWGFF
TGCGCCAGCAGCTTGATAGCGGGAGGCCCCTGGGGGTTCTTT
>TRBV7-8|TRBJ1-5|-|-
CASSLSEFNQPQHF
TGTGCCAGCAGCTTATCAGAATTCAATCAGCCCCAGCATTTT
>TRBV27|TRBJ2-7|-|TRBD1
CASSTTGDYEQYF
TGTGCCAGCAGTACGACAGGGGACTACGAGCAGTACTTC
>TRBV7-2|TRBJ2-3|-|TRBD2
CASSPRLAGGYDTQYF
TGTGCCAGCAGCCCGAGACTAGCGGGAGGTTATGATACGCAGTATTTT
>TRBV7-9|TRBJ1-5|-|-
CASSLNLATGDNQPQHF
TGTGCCAGCAGCTTAAATCTCGCGACGGGAGACAATCAGCCCCAGCATTTT
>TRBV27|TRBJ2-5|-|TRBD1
CASSLYFRAGQVGGETQYF
TGTGCCAGCAGTTTATATTTCCGAGCAGGACAGGTCGGTGGAGAGACCCAGTACTTC
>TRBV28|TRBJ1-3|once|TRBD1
CASSEGGEGNTIYF
TGTGCCAGCAGCGAAGGGGGCGAGGGAAACACCATATATTTT
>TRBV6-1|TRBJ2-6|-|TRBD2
CASTIGRAGANVLTF
TGTGCCAGCACTATCGGGAGGGCCGGGGCCAACGTCCTGACTTTC
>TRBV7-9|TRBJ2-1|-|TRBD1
CASIRGLSSYNEQFF
TGTGCCAGCATCAGGGGGTTAAGCTCCTACAATGAGCAGTTCTTC
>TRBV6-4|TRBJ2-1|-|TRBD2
CASSLFSGNEQFF
TGTGCCAGCAGTCTATTTAGCGGGAATGAGCAGTTCTTC
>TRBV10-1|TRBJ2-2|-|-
CASSEIASAGELFF
TGCGCCAGCAGTGAGATAGCGTCCGCCGGGGAGCTGTTTTTT
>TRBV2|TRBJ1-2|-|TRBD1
CASSEARTGLANYGYTF
TGTGCCAGCAGTGAAGCGCGGACAGGGTTAGCTAACTATGGCTACACCTTC
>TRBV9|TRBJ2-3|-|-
CASSVEGVNTDTQYF
TGTGCCAGCAGCGTAGAGGGAGTTAATACAGATACGCAGTATTTT
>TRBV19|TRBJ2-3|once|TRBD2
CASSIRASGSAPDDYEPTDTQYF
TGTGCCAGTAGTATAAGGGCTAGCGGGAGCGCGCCGGATGATTACGAACCCACAGATACGCAGTATTTT
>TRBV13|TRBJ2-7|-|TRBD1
CASSLTGGYEQYF
TGTGCCAGCAGTCTGACAGGGGGGTACGAGCAGTACTTC
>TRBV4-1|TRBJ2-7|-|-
CASSQQSGQSSYEQYF
TGCGCCAGCAGCCAACAAAGCGGGCAGAGCTCCTACGAGCAGTACTTC
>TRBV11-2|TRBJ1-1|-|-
CASSLGVNRATEAFF
TGTGCCAGCAGCTTAGGGGTGAACAGGGCTACTGAAGCTTTCTTT
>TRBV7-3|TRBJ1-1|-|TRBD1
CASSSDRATEAFF
TGTGCCAGCAGTTCGGACAGGGCCACTGAAGCTTTCTTT
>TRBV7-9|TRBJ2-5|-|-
CASSLRGQQETQYF
TGTGCCAGCAGCCTGCGGGGACAGCAAGAGACCCAGTACTTC
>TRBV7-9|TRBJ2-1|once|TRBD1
CASSLVGGTYNEQFF
TGTGCCAGCAGCTTAGTAGGGGGCACTTACAATGAGCAGTTCTTC
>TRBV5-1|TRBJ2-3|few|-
CASSLAAPHTDTQYF
TGCGCCAGCAGCTTAGCGGCCCCTCACACAGATACGCAGTATTTT
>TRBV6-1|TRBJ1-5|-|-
CASSVSGGAPQHF
TGTGCCAGCAGTGTCTCCGGGGGGGCTCCCCAGCATTTT
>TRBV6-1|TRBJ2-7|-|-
CASRRNRDNYEQYF
TGTGCCAGCAGAAGGAACCGGGACAACTACGAGCAGTACTTC
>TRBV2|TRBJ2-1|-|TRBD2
CASREWGTSFQDEQFF
TGTGCCAGCAGGGAATGGGGGACTAGCTTCCAGGATGAGCAGTTCTTC
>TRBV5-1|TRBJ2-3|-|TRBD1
CASSLGDRALDTQYF
TGCGCCAGCAGCTTGGGGGACAGGGCTTTAGATACGCAGTATTTT
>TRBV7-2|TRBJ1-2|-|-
CASSFWTSGNGYTF
TGTGCCAGCAGCTTTTGGACCTCGGGGAATGGCTACACCTTC
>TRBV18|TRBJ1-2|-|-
CASSPPHRVGIGGYTF
TGTGCCAGCTCACCACCCCACCGGGTAGGAATAGGTGGCTACACCTTC
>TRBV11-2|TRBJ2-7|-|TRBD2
CASSLDRLAGGSYEQYF
TGTGCCAGCAGCTTAGATCGGTTAGCGGGAGGCTCCTACGAGCAGTACTTC
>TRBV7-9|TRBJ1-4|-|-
CASSLEQSEKLFF
TGTGCCAGCAGCTTAGAACAGTCAGAAAAACTGTTTTTT
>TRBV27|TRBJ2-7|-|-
CASGEDRRSYEQYF
TGTGCCAGCGGGGAGGACAGGCGATCCTACGAGCAGTACTTC
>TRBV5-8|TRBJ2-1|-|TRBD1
CAKTDRGLDEQFF
TGTGCCAAGACGGACAGGGGGTTAGATGAGCAGTTCTTC
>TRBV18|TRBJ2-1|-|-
CASSPRDNEQFF
TGTGCCAGCTCACCGAGAGACAATGAGCAGTTCTTC
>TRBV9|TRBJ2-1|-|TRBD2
CASSAATSSYNEQFF
TGTGCCAGCAGCGCTGCGACTAGCAGCTACAATGAGCAGTTCTTC
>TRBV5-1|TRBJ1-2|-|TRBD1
CASSPDRVRLSGYTF
TGCGCCAGCAGCCCGGACAGGGTTCGATTGAGTGGCTACACCTTC
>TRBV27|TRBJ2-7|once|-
CASGRSWYDEQYF
TGTGCCAGCGGGAGATCTTGGTACGACGAGCAGTACTTC
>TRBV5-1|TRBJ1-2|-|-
CASSLGRGGYGYTF
TGCGCCAGCAGCTTGGGGAGAGGGGGCTATGGCTACACCTTC
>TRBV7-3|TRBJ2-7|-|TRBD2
CASSPQGGSLQEQYF
TGTGCCAGCAGCCCCCAGGGCGGGAGCCTCCAGGAGCAGTACTTC
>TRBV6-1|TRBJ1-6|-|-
CASRQSDYNSPLHF
TGTGCCAGCAGACAGTCTGACTATAATTCACCCCTCCACTTT
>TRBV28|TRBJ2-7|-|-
CASSPGGPTEFYEQYF
TGTGCCAGCAGTCCCGGGGGTCCGACAGAATTCTACGAGCAGTACTTC
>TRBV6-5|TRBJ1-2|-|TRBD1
CASSYARTGSGYTF
TGTGCCAGCAGTTACGCCCGGACAGGGTCTGGCTACACCTTC
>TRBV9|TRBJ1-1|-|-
CASTVTALNRGEKAFF
TGTGCCAGCACCGTGACGGCCCTCAACCGTGGGGAGAAAGCTTTCTTT
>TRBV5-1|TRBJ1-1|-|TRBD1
CASSLGDRGKRGAEAFF
TGCGCCAGCAGCTTGGGGGACAGGGGGAAAAGAGGGGCTGAAGCTTTCTTT
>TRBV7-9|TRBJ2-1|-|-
CASSFDRSLNNEQFF
TGTGCCAGCAGTTTCGACAGGTCCCTTAACAATGAGCAGTTCTTC
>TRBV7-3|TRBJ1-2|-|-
CASSLQGNYGYTF
TGTGCCAGCAGCTTGCAGGGGAATTATGGCTACACCTTC
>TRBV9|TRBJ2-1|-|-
CASSPHGVDMMSNEQFF
TGTGCCAGCAGCCCCCACGGGGTAGACATGATGTCCAATGAGCAGTTCTTC